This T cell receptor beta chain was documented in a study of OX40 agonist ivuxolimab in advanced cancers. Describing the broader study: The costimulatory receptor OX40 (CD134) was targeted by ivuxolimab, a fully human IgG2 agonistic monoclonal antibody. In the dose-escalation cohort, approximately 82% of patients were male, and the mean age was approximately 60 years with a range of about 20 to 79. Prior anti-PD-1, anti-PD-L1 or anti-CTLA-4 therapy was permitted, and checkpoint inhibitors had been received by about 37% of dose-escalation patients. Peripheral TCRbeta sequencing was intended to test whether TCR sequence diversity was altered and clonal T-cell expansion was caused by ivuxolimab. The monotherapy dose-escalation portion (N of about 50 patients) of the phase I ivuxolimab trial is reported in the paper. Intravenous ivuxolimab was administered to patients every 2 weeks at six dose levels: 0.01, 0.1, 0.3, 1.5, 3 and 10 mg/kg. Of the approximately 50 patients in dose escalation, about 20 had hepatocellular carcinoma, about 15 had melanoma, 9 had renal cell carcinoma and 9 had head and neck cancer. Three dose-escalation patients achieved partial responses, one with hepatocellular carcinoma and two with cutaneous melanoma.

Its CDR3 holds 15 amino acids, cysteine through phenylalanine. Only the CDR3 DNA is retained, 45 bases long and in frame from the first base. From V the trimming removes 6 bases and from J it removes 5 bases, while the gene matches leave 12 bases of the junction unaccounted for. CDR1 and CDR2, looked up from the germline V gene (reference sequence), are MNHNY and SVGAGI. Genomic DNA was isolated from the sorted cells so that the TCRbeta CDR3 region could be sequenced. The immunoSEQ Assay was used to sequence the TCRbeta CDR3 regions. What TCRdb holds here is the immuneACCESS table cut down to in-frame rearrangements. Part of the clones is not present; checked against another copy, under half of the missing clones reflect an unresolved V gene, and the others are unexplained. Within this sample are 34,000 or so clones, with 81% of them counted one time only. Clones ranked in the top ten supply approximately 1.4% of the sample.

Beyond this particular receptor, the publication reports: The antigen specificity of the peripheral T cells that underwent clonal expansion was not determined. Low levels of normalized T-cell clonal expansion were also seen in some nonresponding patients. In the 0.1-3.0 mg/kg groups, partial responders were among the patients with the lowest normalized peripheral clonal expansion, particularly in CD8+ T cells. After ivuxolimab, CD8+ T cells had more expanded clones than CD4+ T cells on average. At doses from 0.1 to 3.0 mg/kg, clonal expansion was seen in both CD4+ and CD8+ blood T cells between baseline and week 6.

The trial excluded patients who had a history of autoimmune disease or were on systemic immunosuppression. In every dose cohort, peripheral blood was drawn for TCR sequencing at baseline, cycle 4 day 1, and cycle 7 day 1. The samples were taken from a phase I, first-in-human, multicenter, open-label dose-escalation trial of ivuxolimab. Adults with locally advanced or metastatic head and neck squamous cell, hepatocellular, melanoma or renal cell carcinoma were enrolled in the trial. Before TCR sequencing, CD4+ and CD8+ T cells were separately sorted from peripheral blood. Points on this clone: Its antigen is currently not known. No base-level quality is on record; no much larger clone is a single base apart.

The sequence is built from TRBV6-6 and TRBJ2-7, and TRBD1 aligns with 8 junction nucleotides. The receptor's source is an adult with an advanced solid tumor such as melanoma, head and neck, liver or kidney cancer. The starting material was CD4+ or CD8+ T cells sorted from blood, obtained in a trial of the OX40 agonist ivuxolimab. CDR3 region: CASRLPRTGFHEQYF. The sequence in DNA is TGTGCCAGCAGACTGCCCCGGACAGGGTTTCACGAGCAGTACTTC.